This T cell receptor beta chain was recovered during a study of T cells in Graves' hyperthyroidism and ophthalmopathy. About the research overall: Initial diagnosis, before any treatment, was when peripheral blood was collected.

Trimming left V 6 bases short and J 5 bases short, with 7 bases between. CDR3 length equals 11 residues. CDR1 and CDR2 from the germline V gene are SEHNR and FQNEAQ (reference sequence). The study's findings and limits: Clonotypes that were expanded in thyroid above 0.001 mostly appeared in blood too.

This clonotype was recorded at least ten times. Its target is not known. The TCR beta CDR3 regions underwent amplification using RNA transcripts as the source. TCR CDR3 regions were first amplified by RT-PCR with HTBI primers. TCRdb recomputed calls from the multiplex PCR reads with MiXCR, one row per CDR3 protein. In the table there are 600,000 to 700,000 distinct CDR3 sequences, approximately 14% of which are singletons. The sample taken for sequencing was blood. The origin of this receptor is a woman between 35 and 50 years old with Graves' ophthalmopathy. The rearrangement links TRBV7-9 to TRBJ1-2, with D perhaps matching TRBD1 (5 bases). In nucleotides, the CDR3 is TGTGCCAGCAGAGCAGGGTATGGCTACACCTTC. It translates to CASRAGYGYTF. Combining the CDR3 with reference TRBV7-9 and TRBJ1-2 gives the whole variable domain DTGVSQNPRHKITKRGQNVTFRCDPISEHNRLYWYRQTLGQGPEFLTYFQNEAQLEKSRLLSDRFSAERPKGSFSTLEIQRTEQGDSAMYLCASRAGYGYTFGSGTRLTVV.